A single TCR beta chain is shown here with its context. Its antigen is currently unknown. The data were taken from a study of OX40 agonist ivuxolimab in advanced cancers. Looking at the study overall: With ivuxolimab, an agonistic anti-OX40 (CD134) antibody, patients were treated. Anti-PD-1, anti-PD-L1 or anti-CTLA-4 therapy given earlier was allowed, and 40% had some.

The repertoire was sequenced with immunoSEQ multiplex PCR; TCRdb's copy has only in-frame clones and lacks some. Seen here are under 100,000 clones, under 90% observed once, and the top ten hold roughly 0.53%. The germline V gene encodes CDR1 SGDLS and CDR2 YYNGEE. The ends lost 0 bases at V and 6 bases at J; junction bases unmatched: 7. The CDR3 loop spans 15 amino acids. Study-wide findings and caveats: Clonal expansion among partial responders at 0.1-3.0 mg/kg ranked near the lowest.

Excluded were patients having autoimmune disease history or systemic immunosuppression. This specimen consisted of CD4+ or CD8+ T cells sorted from blood, obtained in a trial of the OX40 agonist ivuxolimab. This sequence was found in an adult with an advanced solid tumor such as melanoma, head and neck, liver or kidney cancer. V usage is TRBV9 and J usage is TRBJ2-3; 7 bases are a match to TRBD1. CDR3 DNA: TGTGCCAGCAGCGTAGCGGGACAGCCCGTGGATACGCAGTATTTT. It specifies CASSVAGQPVDTQYF.